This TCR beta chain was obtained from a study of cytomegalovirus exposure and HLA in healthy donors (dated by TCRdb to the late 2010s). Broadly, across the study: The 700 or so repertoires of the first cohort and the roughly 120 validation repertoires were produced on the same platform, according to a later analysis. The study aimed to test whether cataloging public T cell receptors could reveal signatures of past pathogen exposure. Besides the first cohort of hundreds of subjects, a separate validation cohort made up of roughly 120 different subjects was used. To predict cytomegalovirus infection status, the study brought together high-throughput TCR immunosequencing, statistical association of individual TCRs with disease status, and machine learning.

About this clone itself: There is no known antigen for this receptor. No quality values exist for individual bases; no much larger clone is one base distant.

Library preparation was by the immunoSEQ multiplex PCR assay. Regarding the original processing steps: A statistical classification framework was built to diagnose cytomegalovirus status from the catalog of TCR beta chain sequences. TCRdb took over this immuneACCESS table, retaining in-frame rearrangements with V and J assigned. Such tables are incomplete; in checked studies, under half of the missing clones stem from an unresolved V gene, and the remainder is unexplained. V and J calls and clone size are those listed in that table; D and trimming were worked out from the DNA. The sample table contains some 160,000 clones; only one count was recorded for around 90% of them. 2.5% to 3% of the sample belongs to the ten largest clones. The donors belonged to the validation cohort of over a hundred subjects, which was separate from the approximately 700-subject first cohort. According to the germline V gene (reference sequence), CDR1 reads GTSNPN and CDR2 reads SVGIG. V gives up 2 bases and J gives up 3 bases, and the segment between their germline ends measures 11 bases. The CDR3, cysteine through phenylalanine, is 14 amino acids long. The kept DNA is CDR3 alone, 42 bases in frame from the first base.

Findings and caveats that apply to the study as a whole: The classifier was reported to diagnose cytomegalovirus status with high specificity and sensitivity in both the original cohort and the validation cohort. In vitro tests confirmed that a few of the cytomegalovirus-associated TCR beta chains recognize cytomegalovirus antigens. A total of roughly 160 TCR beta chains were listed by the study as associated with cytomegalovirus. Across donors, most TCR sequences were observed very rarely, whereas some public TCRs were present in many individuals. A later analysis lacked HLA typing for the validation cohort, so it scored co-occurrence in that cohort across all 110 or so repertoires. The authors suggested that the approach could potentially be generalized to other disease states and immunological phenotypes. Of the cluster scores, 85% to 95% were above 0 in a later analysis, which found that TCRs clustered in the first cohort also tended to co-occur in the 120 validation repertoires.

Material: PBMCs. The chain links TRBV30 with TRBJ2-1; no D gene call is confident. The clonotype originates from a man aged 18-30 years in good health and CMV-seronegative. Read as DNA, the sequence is TGTGCCTGGAGTCGAGGAGAACTCTACAATGAGCAGTTCTTC. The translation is CAWSRGELYNEQFF.